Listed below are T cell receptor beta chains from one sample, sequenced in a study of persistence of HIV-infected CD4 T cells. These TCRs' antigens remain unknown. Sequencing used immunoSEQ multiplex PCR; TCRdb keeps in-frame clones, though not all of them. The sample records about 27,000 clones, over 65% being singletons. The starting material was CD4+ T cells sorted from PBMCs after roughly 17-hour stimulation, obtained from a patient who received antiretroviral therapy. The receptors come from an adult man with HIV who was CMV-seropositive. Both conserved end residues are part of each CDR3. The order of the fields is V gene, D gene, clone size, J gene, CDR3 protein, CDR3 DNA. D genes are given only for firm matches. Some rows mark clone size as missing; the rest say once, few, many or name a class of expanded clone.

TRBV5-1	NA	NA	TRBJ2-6	CASRRVSSSGANVLTF	TGCGCCAGCAGGAGGGTGAGCTCCTCTGGGGCCAACGTCCTGACTTTC
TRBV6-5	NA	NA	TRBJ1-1	CASSYGARGTEAFF	TGTGCCAGCAGTTACGGTGCGCGCGGGACTGAAGCTTTCTTT
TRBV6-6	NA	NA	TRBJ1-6	CASSARGPDSPLHF	TGTGCCAGCAGTGCCAGGGGTCCCGATTCACCCCTCCACTTT
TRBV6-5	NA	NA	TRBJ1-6	CASSYSSQNNSPLHF	TGTGCCAGCAGTTACTCGAGTCAGAATAATTCACCCCTCCACTTT
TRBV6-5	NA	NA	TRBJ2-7	CASSYVDEQYF	TGTGCCAGCAGTTACGTCGACGAGCAGTACTTC
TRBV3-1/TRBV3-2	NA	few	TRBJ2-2	CASSRGQNTGELFF	TGTGCCAGCAGCAGGGGACAGAACACCGGGGAGCTGTTTTTT
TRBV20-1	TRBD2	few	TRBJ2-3	CSASSAGGADTQYF	TGCAGTGCTAGTTCTGCGGGGGGCGCAGATACGCAGTATTTT
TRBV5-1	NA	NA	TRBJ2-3	CASSSLVAGLYADTQYF	TGCGCCAGCAGCTCGCTAGTGGCAGGGTTGTACGCAGATACGCAGTATTTT
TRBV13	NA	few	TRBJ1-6	CASSFDLNSPLHF	TGTGCCAGCAGCTTCGATCTTAATTCACCCCTCCACTTT
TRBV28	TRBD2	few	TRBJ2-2	CASSSGTSGGRNTGELFF	TGTGCCAGCAGTTCCGGGACTAGCGGGGGGCGGAACACCGGGGAGCTGTTTTTT
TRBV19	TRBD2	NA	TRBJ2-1	CASVRGSGGEPQFF	TGTGCCAGTGTCCGGGGTAGCGGGGGGGAACCGCAGTTCTTC
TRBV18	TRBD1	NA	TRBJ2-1	CASSAGQGNEQFF	TGTGCCAGCTCAGCGGGACAGGGCAATGAGCAGTTCTTC
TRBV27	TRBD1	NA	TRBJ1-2	CASSTRDRANYGYTF	TGTGCCAGCAGTACCCGGGACAGGGCTAACTATGGCTACACCTTC
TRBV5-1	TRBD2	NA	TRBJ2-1	CASSLGPAGGYNEQFF	TGCGCCAGCAGCTTGGGACCAGCGGGGGGCTACAATGAGCAGTTCTTC
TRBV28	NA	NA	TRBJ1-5	CASSSHDNRAQHF	TGTGCCAGCAGTTCCCACGATAACCGGGCCCAGCATTTT
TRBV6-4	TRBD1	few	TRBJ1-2	CASSSGDRGLGYTF	TGTGCCAGCAGTTCTGGGGACAGGGGCTTGGGCTACACCTTC
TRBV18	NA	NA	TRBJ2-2	CASSPPTGMMNTGELFF	TGTGCCAGCTCACCTCCAACCGGGATGATGAACACCGGGGAGCTGTTTTTT
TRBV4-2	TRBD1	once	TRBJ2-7	CASSQGIQGAYEQYF	TGTGCCAGCAGCCAAGGAATACAGGGGGCTTACGAGCAGTACTTC
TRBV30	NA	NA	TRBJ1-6	CAWSPPDWAGDSPLHF	TGTGCCTGGAGTCCACCCGACTGGGCCGGGGATTCACCCCTCCACTTT
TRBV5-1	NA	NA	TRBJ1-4	CASSLGYREGEKLFF	TGCGCCAGCAGCTTGGGTTACAGGGAAGGGGAAAAACTGTTTTTT
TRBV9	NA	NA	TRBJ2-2	CASSVGGNTGELFF	TGTGCCAGCAGCGTAGGGGGGAACACCGGGGAGCTGTTTTTT
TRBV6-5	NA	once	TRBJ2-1	CASSYSHNEQFF	TGTGCCAGCAGTTACTCCCACAATGAGCAGTTCTTC
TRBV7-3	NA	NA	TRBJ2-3	CASSFKGSTDTQYF	TGTGCCAGCAGCTTTAAGGGGTCCACAGATACGCAGTATTTT
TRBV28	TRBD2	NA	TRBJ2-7	CASSSYSGGAYEQYF	TGTGCCAGCAGTTCTTATAGCGGGGGGGCTTACGAGCAGTACTTC
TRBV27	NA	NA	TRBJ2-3	CASSFRDGSQYF	TGTGCCAGCAGTTTTCGGGACGGGTCGCAGTATTTT
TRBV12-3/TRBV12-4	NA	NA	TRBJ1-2	CASSLALSRYTF	TGTGCCAGCAGTTTAGCCCTGTCTCGCTACACCTTC
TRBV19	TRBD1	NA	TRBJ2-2	CASSKRGQGGGELFF	TGTGCCAGTAGTAAACGGGGACAGGGGGGCGGGGAGCTGTTTTTT
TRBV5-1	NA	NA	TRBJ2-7	CASSLTESSYEQYF	TGCGCCAGCAGCTTGACCGAAAGCTCCTACGAGCAGTACTTC
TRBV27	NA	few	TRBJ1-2	CASSLGQGNGYGYTF	TGTGCCAGCAGTTTAGGGCAGGGTAATGGCTATGGCTACACCTTC
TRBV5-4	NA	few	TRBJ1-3	CASSLAGRNTIYF	TGTGCCAGCAGCTTGGCAGGGAGAAACACCATATATTTT
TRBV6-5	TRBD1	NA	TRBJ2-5	CASGQGQGETQYF	TGTGCCAGCGGACAGGGCCAGGGAGAGACCCAGTACTTC
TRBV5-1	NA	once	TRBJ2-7	CASSLISHEQYF	TGCGCCAGCAGCTTGATTTCCCACGAGCAGTACTTC
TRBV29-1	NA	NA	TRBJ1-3	CSVGTVLSGNTIYF	TGCAGCGTTGGGACCGTCCTCTCTGGAAACACCATATATTTT
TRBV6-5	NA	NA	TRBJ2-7	CASSYGSPTYEQYF	TGTGCCAGCAGTTACGGCAGTCCTACCTACGAGCAGTACTTC
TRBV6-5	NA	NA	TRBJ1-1	CASRSPGSAGRAFF	TGTGCCAGCAGGTCTCCGGGCTCCGCTGGGCGAGCTTTCTTT
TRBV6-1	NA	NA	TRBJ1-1	CASRLGGGNTEAFF	TGTGCCAGCAGACTAGGCGGGGGAAACACTGAAGCTTTCTTT
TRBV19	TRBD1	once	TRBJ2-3	CASSLPGQGVDTQYF	TGTGCCAGTAGTCTACCGGGACAGGGAGTAGATACGCAGTATTTT
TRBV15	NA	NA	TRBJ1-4	CATRTDFATNEKLFF	TGTGCCACCAGAACAGATTTTGCAACTAATGAAAAACTGTTTTTT
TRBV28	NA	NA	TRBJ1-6	CATQIIQGLSSYNSPLHF	TGTGCCACACAAATAATACAGGGATTGAGCTCCTATAATTCACCCCTCCACTTT
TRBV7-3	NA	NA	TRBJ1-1	CASSLQGVNTEAFF	TGTGCCAGCAGCCTCCAGGGCGTTAACACTGAAGCTTTCTTT
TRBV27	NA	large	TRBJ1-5	CASSFARGLGNQPQHF	TGTGCCAGCAGTTTCGCCAGGGGCCTAGGCAATCAGCCCCAGCATTTT
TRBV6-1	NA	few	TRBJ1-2	CASREAGHYGYTF	TGTGCCAGCAGGGAAGCGGGGCACTATGGCTACACCTTC
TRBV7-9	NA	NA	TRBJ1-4	CASSLALGRAGEKLFF	TGTGCCAGCAGCTTAGCGCTAGGCAGGGCGGGGGAAAAACTGTTTTTT
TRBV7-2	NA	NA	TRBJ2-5	CASSLDAGMETQYF	TGTGCCAGCAGCTTAGATGCTGGGATGGAGACCCAGTACTTC